The rows below give T cell receptor beta chains drawn from one sample of a study of CD8 T cells in Susac syndrome. TCRdb re-analysed the immunoSEQ multiplex PCR reads in MiXCR, keeping a single row per CDR3 protein. The repertoire consists of 250,000 to 350,000 distinct CDR3 sequences, with approximately 81% occurring once and the leading ten covering over 0.095%. The sample comprised CD8+ T cells from PBMCs. All receptors come from a human donor with multiple sclerosis. Each CDR3 is given with its conserved first and last residue. Fields, in order: CDR3 protein, CDR3 DNA, D gene, J gene, V gene, clone size. A D gene is named only where the DNA matches it firmly. Only part of the rows carry a size: once, few, many, or a class if the clone is expanded.

CDR3: CASSQDQGFRGKKNYGYTF
DNA: TGTGCCAGCAGCCAAGATCAAGGTTTCAGGGGAAAAAAAAACTATGGCTACACCTTC
D: NA
J: TRBJ1-2
V: TRBV3-1
size: NA

CDR3: CATSDLLVDEQFF
DNA: TGTGCCACCAGTGATCTACTAGTAGACGAGCAGTTCTTC
D: NA
J: TRBJ2-1
V: TRBV24-1
size: NA

CDR3: CASSWDRDRGSYEQYF
DNA: TGTGCCAGCAGCTGGGACCGGGACAGGGGATCCTACGAGCAGTACTTC
D: TRBD1
J: TRBJ2-7
V: TRBV28
size: NA

CDR3: CASSIGTGVNEKLFF
DNA: TGTGCCAGTAGTATCGGGACAGGGGTTAATGAAAAACTGTTTTTT
D: TRBD1
J: TRBJ1-4
V: TRBV19
size: NA

CDR3: CSSRTTGSYEQYF
DNA: TGCAGCTCGCGGACTACTGGCTCCTACGAGCAGTACTTC
D: NA
J: TRBJ2-7
V: TRBV29-1
size: once

CDR3: CASSVYGSGDEQYF
DNA: TGTGCCAGCAGCGTATACGGGAGTGGCGACGAGCAGTACTTC
D: NA
J: TRBJ2-7
V: TRBV9
size: NA

CDR3: CASSLGVVGGYTF
DNA: TGTGCCAGCAGCTTGGGGGTAGTCGGTGGCTACACCTTC
D: NA
J: TRBJ1-2
V: TRBV7-9
size: NA

CDR3: CASSILAGGIEQFF
DNA: TGTGCCAGTAGTATACTAGCGGGAGGAATTGAGCAGTTCTTC
D: TRBD2
J: TRBJ2-1
V: TRBV19
size: NA

CDR3: CASSLLGTGSYNEQFF
DNA: TGTGCCAGCAGCTTACTCGGGACAGGCTCCTACAATGAGCAGTTCTTC
D: TRBD1
J: TRBJ2-1
V: TRBV7-9
size: NA

CDR3: CASSGYGKGLEETQYF
DNA: TGTGCCAGCAGTGGGTACGGGAAGGGGCTGGAAGAGACCCAGTACTTC
D: NA
J: TRBJ2-5
V: TRBV27
size: NA

CDR3: CASSGSPGAESPLHF
DNA: TGTGCCAGCAGTGGATCTCCAGGGGCTGAATCACCCCTCCACTTT
D: NA
J: TRBJ1-6
V: TRBV28
size: NA

CDR3: CASSFRDNSYEQYF
DNA: TGTGCCAGCAGCTTCCGGGACAACTCCTACGAGCAGTACTTC
D: NA
J: TRBJ2-7
V: TRBV7-9
size: NA

CDR3: CASSQEGRSEGYTF
DNA: TGCGCCAGCAGCCAAGAAGGCCGTTCGGAGGGCTACACCTTC
D: NA
J: TRBJ1-2
V: TRBV4-1
size: NA

CDR3: CASSLGTGGRQYF
DNA: TGTGCCAGCAGCCTTGGGACAGGGGGTCGGCAGTACTTC
D: TRBD1
J: TRBJ2-7
V: TRBV13
size: NA

CDR3: CASSLLLGSQPNYGYTF
DNA: TGTGCCAGCAGCTTACTATTAGGGTCCCAGCCTAACTATGGCTACACCTTC
D: NA
J: TRBJ1-2
V: TRBV7-9
size: NA

CDR3: CASSIERGQGANTGELFF
DNA: TGTGCCAGTAGTATAGAAAGGGGGCAGGGGGCCAACACCGGGGAGCTGTTTTTT
D: TRBD1
J: TRBJ2-2
V: TRBV19
size: NA

CDR3: CASSPRWVQETQYF
DNA: TGTGCCAGCAGCCCCCGTTGGGTCCAAGAGACCCAGTACTTC
D: NA
J: TRBJ2-5
V: TRBV5-8
size: NA

CDR3: CASSLFGRDEQFF
DNA: TGTGCCAGCAGCTTATTTGGTCGGGATGAGCAGTTCTTC
D: NA
J: TRBJ2-1
V: TRBV7-2
size: few

CDR3: CSRDREGAYEQYF
DNA: TGCAGTCGTGACCGGGAAGGAGCCTACGAGCAGTACTTC
D: NA
J: TRBJ2-7
V: TRBV20-1
size: NA

CDR3: CASSHRVRGEQYF
DNA: TGTGCCAGCAGTCATAGGGTGCGGGGGGAGCAGTACTTC
D: TRBD2
J: TRBJ2-7
V: TRBV27
size: NA

CDR3: CSARSSGARRSRGYTF
DNA: TGCAGTGCTAGATCTTCCGGCGCCCGGCGGAGTCGTGGCTACACCTTC
D: NA
J: TRBJ1-2
V: TRBV20-1
size: NA

CDR3: CASSLDSNEQFF
DNA: TGTGCCAGCAGTTTAGATTCTAATGAGCAGTTCTTC
D: NA
J: TRBJ2-1
V: TRBV28
size: NA

CDR3: CASRGLGVSRELFF
DNA: TGTGCCAGTAGGGGACTAGGAGTGTCCCGGGAGCTGTTTTTT
D: TRBD2
J: TRBJ2-2
V: TRBV19
size: NA

CDR3: CASSVVGGLNTEAFF
DNA: TGTGCCAGCAGCGTAGTAGGCGGACTGAACACTGAAGCTTTCTTT
D: NA
J: TRBJ1-1
V: TRBV9
size: NA

CDR3: CASRTIAGAGVEQFF
DNA: TGTGCCAGCAGGACAATAGCGGGGGCCGGGGTAGAGCAGTTCTTC
D: TRBD2
J: TRBJ2-1
V: TRBV27
size: NA

CDR3: CASASDRAPGETQYF
DNA: TGCGCCAGCGCCTCGGACAGGGCCCCGGGGGAGACCCAGTACTTC
D: TRBD1
J: TRBJ2-5
V: TRBV5-1
size: once

CDR3: CSANLGSYEQYF
DNA: TGCAGTGCTAACTTAGGGTCCTACGAGCAGTACTTC
D: NA
J: TRBJ2-7
V: TRBV20-1
size: few

CDR3: CASSLVSGNPPVEQYF
DNA: TGTGCCAGCAGCTTAGTAAGCGGGAATCCCCCGGTCGAGCAGTACTTC
D: TRBD2
J: TRBJ2-7
V: TRBV11-2
size: NA

CDR3: CASSLQRSSSYEQYF
DNA: TGTGCCAGCAGTTTACAGCGGAGTTCCTCCTACGAGCAGTACTTC
D: NA
J: TRBJ2-7
V: TRBV27
size: NA

CDR3: CASSSGLAGGPTGELFF
DNA: TGTGCCAGCAGCTCCGGACTAGCGGGAGGGCCGACCGGGGAGCTGTTTTTT
D: TRBD2
J: TRBJ2-2
V: TRBV7-9
size: NA

CDR3: CSARGENTEAFF
DNA: TGCAGTGCTAGAGGGGAGAACACTGAGGCTTTCTTT
D: NA
J: TRBJ1-1
V: TRBV20-1
size: few

CDR3: CASSREIASGSTYNEQFF
DNA: TGTGCCAGCAGCAGGGAGATAGCGAGCGGGAGCACCTACAATGAGCAGTTCTTC
D: NA
J: TRBJ2-1
V: TRBV21-1
size: NA

CDR3: CASSPYGTGGPTDTQYF
DNA: TGTGCCAGCAGCCCTTACGGGACGGGAGGGCCGACAGATACGCAGTATTTT
D: TRBD2
J: TRBJ2-3
V: TRBV9
size: NA

CDR3: CASSQVVSGSYEQYF
DNA: TGCGCCAGCAGCCAAGTCGTTAGCGGGTCCTACGAGCAGTACTTC
D: TRBD2
J: TRBJ2-7
V: TRBV4-1
size: NA

CDR3: CASSEDVSSYNEQFF
DNA: TGTGCCAGCAGTGAGGACGTAAGCTCCTACAATGAGCAGTTCTTC
D: NA
J: TRBJ2-1
V: TRBV6-1
size: NA

CDR3: CASTLLFAGEGSYNEQFF
DNA: TGTGCCAGCACCCTACTTTTTGCGGGAGAAGGGTCCTACAATGAGCAGTTCTTC
D: TRBD2
J: TRBJ2-1
V: TRBV27
size: NA

CDR3: CASDRYSGSNEQFF
DNA: TGTGCCAGCGACCGTTATAGCGGGAGCAATGAGCAGTTCTTC
D: TRBD2
J: TRBJ2-1
V: TRBV11-2
size: NA

CDR3: CASSSKQTGSTDTQYF
DNA: TGTGCCAGTAGTTCCAAACAGACAGGCAGCACAGATACGCAGTATTTT
D: NA
J: TRBJ2-3
V: TRBV19
size: NA